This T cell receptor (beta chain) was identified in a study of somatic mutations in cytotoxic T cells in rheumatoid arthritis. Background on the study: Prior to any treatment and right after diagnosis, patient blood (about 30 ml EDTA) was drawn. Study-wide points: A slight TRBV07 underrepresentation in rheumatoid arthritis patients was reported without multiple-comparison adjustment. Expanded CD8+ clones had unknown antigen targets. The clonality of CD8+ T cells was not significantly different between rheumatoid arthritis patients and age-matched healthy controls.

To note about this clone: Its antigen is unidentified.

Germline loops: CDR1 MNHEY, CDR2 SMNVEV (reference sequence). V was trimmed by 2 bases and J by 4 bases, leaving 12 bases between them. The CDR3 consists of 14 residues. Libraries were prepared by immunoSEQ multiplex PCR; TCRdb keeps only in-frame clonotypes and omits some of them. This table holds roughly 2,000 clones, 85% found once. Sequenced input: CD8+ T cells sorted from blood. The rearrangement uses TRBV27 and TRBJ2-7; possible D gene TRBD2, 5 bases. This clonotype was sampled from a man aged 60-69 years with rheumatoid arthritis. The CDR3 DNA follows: TGTGCCAGCAGTTTACGAGGGCATGGTTACGAGCAGTACTTC. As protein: CASSLRGHGYEQYF.